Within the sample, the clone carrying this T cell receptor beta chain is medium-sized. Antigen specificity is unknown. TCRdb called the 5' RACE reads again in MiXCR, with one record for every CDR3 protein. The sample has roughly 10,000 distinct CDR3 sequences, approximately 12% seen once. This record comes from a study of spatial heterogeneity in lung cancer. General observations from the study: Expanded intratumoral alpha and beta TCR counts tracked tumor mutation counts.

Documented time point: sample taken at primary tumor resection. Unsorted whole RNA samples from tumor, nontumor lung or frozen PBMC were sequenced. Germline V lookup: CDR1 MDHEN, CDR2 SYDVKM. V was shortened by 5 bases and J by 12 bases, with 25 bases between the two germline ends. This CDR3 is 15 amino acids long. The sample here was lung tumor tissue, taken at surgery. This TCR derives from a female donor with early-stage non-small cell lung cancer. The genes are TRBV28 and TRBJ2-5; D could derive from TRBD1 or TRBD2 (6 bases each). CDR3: CASSLHGGEGRVEYF. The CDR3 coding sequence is TGTGCCAGCAGTCTACACGGGGGCGAGGGAAGAGTCGAGTACTTC.